This entry lists 30 T cell receptor beta chains sequenced from one sample in a study of T cells in Graves' hyperthyroidism and ophthalmopathy. The source material, RNA transcripts, was used to amplify TCR beta CDR3 regions. Carried out on the TCR CDR3, a first-round RT-PCR used the HTBI primer set. MiXCR, run by TCRdb on the multiplex PCR reads, gives a single entry per CDR3 protein. This table holds more than 500,000 distinct CDR3 sequences, roughly 15% found once. Specimen: blood. Receptor source: a woman aged 40 to 55 with Graves' ophthalmopathy.

At least ten counts were recorded for this clonotype. The chain has TRBV6-1 and TRBJ2-7, with 13 bases identical to TRBD2. Germline-derived CDR1 and CDR2 are MNHNS and SASEGT. CDR3 size: 15 residues. Germline trimming cut 3 bases from V and 5 bases from J; bases unmatched to any gene: 4. The CDR3 spells CASSDGGLAGDEQYF. The CDR3 nucleotides read TGTGCCAGCAGTGATGGCGGACTAGCGGGAGACGAGCAGTACTTC.

The chain couples TRBV20-1 to TRBJ2-7; 13 nucleotides agree with TRBD2. The J segment lost 3 bases and the V segment lost 7 bases, leaving 3 bases of the junction unmatched. The germline gives CDR1 DFQATT, CDR2 SNEGSKA (reference sequence). The CDR3 has 13 residues. CDR3 residues: CSGTSGGVYEQYF. For the CDR3, the DNA is TGCAGTGGGACTAGCGGGGGAGTCTACGAGCAGTACTTC.

This clonotype was seen many times. J is TRBJ1-5 and V is TRBV12-3 or TRBV12-4; D ambiguous. The CDR3 consists of 13 residues. The ends were cut back, 1 base at V and 7 bases at J, with 8 bases in the middle. The CDR3 bases are TGTGCCAGCAGTTTAGGGGGAGGACAGCCCCAGCATTTT. Protein product: CASSLGGGQPQHF.

CDR3 region: CASSRVVGSYEQYF. The CDR3 nucleotides read TGTGCCTCATCCCGGGTTGTGGGTTCCTACGAGCAGTACTTC. The chain combines TRBV30 with TRBJ2-7, with unresolved D. V was cut by 7 bases and J by 1 base, with 17 bases left in between. The CDR3 runs 14 residues. CDR1 and CDR2 (germline): GTSNPN, SVGIG (reference sequence).

This chain connects TRBV6-1 to TRBJ1-6; D is unclear. V was shortened by 6 bases and J by 5 bases, with 11 bases between the two germline ends. From germline, CDR1 is MNHNS and CDR2 SASEGT. The length of the CDR3 is 14 residues. In nucleotides, the CDR3 is TGTGCCAGCAGCCAGGACCTAGATAATTCACCCCTCCACTTT. Translating it yields CASSQDLDNSPLHF.

The sample holds many counts of this clonotype. The rearrangement links TRBV6-5 to TRBJ1-1; D remains unclear. The V end lost 3 bases, the J end lost 1 base, and 6 bases lay between the germline ends. This CDR3 has 13 residues. CDR1 and CDR2 from the germline V gene are MNHEY and SVGAGI. CDR3 bases: TGTGCCAGCAGTTATGAGTCGAACACTGAAGCTTTCTTT. Translated: CASSYESNTEAFF.

J is TRBJ1-1 and V is TRBV19; TRBD1 might be the D (6 bases). V was pared by 7 bases and J by 5 bases, with 23 bases between. This CDR3 has 16 residues. Germline V gene lookup returns CDR1 LNHDA and CDR2 SQIVND (reference sequence). Here the CDR3 reads CASTLTRIQGPTEAFF. CDR3 DNA sequence: TGTGCCAGTACCTTGACACGGATACAGGGTCCAACTGAAGCTTTCTTT. Combining the CDR3 with reference TRBV19 and TRBJ1-1 gives the whole variable domain DGGITQSPKYLFRKEGQNVTLSCEQNLNHDAMYWYRQDPGQGLRLIYYSQIVNDFQKGDIAEGYSVSREKKESFPLTVTSAQKNPTAFYLCASTLTRIQGPTEAFFGQGTRLTVV.

The CDR3 DNA sequence: TGTGCCAGCAGTTTAAGCAGGGGGCGGGAGCCCCAGCATTTT. Its translation: CASSLSRGREPQHF. The genes are TRBV12-3 or TRBV12-4 and TRBJ1-5, with 8 bases identical to TRBD1. The CDR3 covers 14 residues. V dropped 2 bases and J dropped 8; count of bases not matched to a gene: 5.

The chain is built from TRBV25-1 and TRBJ2-7; D is unclear. CDR3 length equals 12 residues. Germline values: CDR1 MGHDK, CDR2 SYGVNS. The V end lost 4 bases, the J end lost 4 bases, and 8 bases lay between the germline ends. The CDR3 loop reads CASSGDQYEQYF. CDR3 nucleotides: TGTGCCAGCAGTGGCGACCAATACGAGCAGTACTTC.

This clonotype was seen at least ten times. CDR3 nucleotide sequence: TGTGCCAGCAGTTGGGGGGCTGGCACCGGGGAGCTGTTTTTT. Amino acids: CASSWGAGTGELFF. The chain links TRBV6-2 or TRBV6-3 to TRBJ2-2; D possibly matches TRBD1 or TRBD2 (6 bases each). The germline V gene encodes CDR1 MNHEY and CDR2 SVGEGT. The CDR3 runs to 14 residues. Trimming cost V 4 bases and J 4 bases, with 10 bases left between them.

This clonotype has a count of ten or more. This chain uses TRBV6-1 with TRBJ1-1; D is unresolved. V gave up 6 bases and J gave up 3 bases, with 11 bases separating them. Per germline, CDR1 MNHNS and CDR2 SASEGT. CDR3 size: 13 residues. CDR3 amino acids: CASRNWLDTEAFF. The CDR3, as DNA: TGTGCCAGCAGAAACTGGTTGGACACTGAAGCTTTCTTT.

This clonotype was counted at least ten times. The CDR3 DNA reads TGCAGCGCCAAGGCTTTGAACTGGGGGTCCTATGGCTACACCTTC. Its protein product is CSAKALNWGSYGYTF. The chain carries TRBV29-1 and TRBJ1-2, with D perhaps matching TRBD1 (5 bases). This CDR3 comprises 15 residues. V lost 7 bases to trimming and J lost 4 bases, with 22 bases between them. Germline-derived CDR1 and CDR2 are SQVTM and ANQGSEA. The complete variable domain, with remaining parts taken from reference TRBV29-1 and TRBJ1-2, reads SAVISQKPSRDICQRGTSLTIQCQVDSQVTMMFWYRQQPGQSLTLIATANQGSEATYESGFVIDKFPISRPNLTFSTLTVSNMSPEDSSIYLCSAKALNWGSYGYTFGSGTRLTVV.

J is TRBJ1-2 and V is TRBV27; a weak D match, TRBD1 (5 bases). V was shortened by 2 bases and J by 6 bases, with 10 bases between the two germline ends. The CDR3 extends over 13 amino acids. Germline CDR1 MNHEY, CDR2 SMNVEV (reference sequence). The DNA of the CDR3 is TGTGCCAGCAGTTTAAGGGGAGTCGATGGCTACACCTTC. This gives the protein CASSLRGVDGYTF.

This clonotype was detected ten times or more. The chain uses TRBV6-1 and TRBJ2-7, with a possible D match to TRBD1 (5 bases). The V end was cut by 2 bases, the J end by 7 bases, with 15 bases between. The CDR3 extends over 14 amino acids. Germline V gene sequence: CDR1 MNHNS, CDR2 SASEGT. In nucleotides, the CDR3 is TGTGCCAGCAGTGAATTAGAGACAGCCGAGGAGCAGTACTTC. It codes for CASSELETAEEQYF.

At least ten counts were recorded for this clonotype. The V call is TRBV5-1, the J call TRBJ2-7; 7 nucleotides agree with TRBD1. The J segment lost 2 bases and the V segment lost 2 bases, leaving 4 bases of the junction unmatched. Germline V CDR1 and CDR2: SGHRS, YFSETQ. This CDR3 has 14 amino acids. CDR3 in amino acids: CASSLETGTYEQYF. The CDR3 DNA follows: TGCGCCAGCAGCTTAGAGACAGGGACCTACGAGCAGTACTTC.

In its sample, this clonotype was seen many times. The chain couples TRBV5-5 to TRBJ1-2; D might be TRBD1 (6 bases). This CDR3 is built from 16 residues. Looked up from germline, CDR1 is SGHKS and CDR2 is YYEKEE (reference sequence). V shed 0 bases and J shed 8 bases, with 20 bases lying between them. The CDR3 reads CASSLAVTGWDAGYTF. CDR3 DNA: TGTGCCAGCAGCTTGGCAGTGACAGGTTGGGACGCGGGCTACACCTTC.

The table lists this clonotype with many counts. The V and J genes are TRBV6-1 and TRBJ2-7; a possible D gene is TRBD2 (6 bases). The CDR3 loop spans 12 amino acids. V lost 8 bases and J 4 bases, leaving 12 bases between the germline ends. The V gene's germline CDR1 is MNHNS and CDR2 SASEGT. The CDR3 DNA reads TGTGCCAGCGGCGGGACGGAATACGAGCAGTACTTC. It encodes CASGGTEYEQYF.

The CDR3 nucleotides are TGCGCCAGCAGCTCGCGGGAGGCCTTCCACGAGCAGTACTTC. It specifies CASSSREAFHEQYF. V gene TRBV5-1 combines with J gene TRBJ2-7; 8 bases are a match to TRBD2. V was clipped by 3 bases and J by 5 bases; unmatched bases: 7. The CDR3 has 14 amino acids. Looked up from germline, CDR1 is SGHRS and CDR2 is YFSETQ.

This clonotype was seen repeatedly, ten times or more. J is TRBJ2-7 and V is TRBV28; TRBD2 might be the D (5 bases). Deletions cut 3 bases from V and 6 bases from J, with 9 bases between. Germline V gene lookup returns CDR1 MDHEN and CDR2 SYDVKM. The CDR3 runs to 12 residues. The CDR3 sequence is CASSFGVLEQYF. In DNA, the CDR3 is TGTGCCAGCAGTTTCGGGGTCCTCGAGCAGTACTTC.

This clonotype has a count of ten or more. The chain employs TRBV27 and TRBJ2-7, with 8 bases lining up with TRBD2. Trimming cost V 0 bases and J 9 bases; bases outside gene matches: 13. Germline CDR1 reads MNHEY; CDR2 reads SMNVEV (reference sequence). This CDR3 contains 16 residues. CDR3 DNA sequence: TGTGCCAGCAGTTTATCGGGGGCGGGAGGCAGGCTTCGGCAGTACTTC. Amino acids: CASSLSGAGGRLRQYF.

The gene calls are TRBV5-1 and TRBJ2-5; TRBD1 is a possible D gene (6 bases). V dropped 5 bases and J dropped 5 bases, with 13 bases sitting between them. The CDR3 extends over 13 amino acids. Germline CDR1 and CDR2: SGHRS and YFSETQ. CDR3 in DNA: TGCGCCAGCAGACTAGGGGGTCGGGAGACCCAGTACTTC. Its protein is CASRLGGRETQYF.

This clonotype occurred many times. V usage is TRBV28 and J usage is TRBJ1-5, with unresolved D. CDR3 size: 14 residues. Germline CDR1 and CDR2: MDHEN and SYDVKM. V was trimmed by 6 bases and J by 2 bases, leaving 11 bases between them. The CDR3: CASRYLIGNQPQHF. The CDR3, as DNA: TGTGCCAGCAGGTACCTTATCGGCAATCAGCCCCAGCATTTT.

This rearrangement joins TRBV2 to TRBJ2-4; D is perhaps TRBD1 or TRBD2 (5 bases each). The V gene's germline CDR1 is SNHLY and CDR2 FYNNEI. Trimming shortened V by 6 bases and J by 3 bases, and 9 bases separated the two germline ends. This CDR3 is 13 amino acids long. Written as DNA, the CDR3 is TGTGCCAGCAGGGGGGACGGCAAAAACATTCAGTACTTC. It encodes CASRGDGKNIQYF. The entire variable domain, with the rest obtained from reference TRBV2 and TRBJ2-4, is as follows: EPEVTQTPSHQVTQMGQEVILRCVPISNHLYFYWYRQILGQKVEFLVSFYNNEISEKSEIFDDQFSVERPDGSNFTLKIRSTKLEDSAMYFCASRGDGKNIQYFGAGTRLSVL.

This clonotype was detected a few times. The chain carries TRBV20-1 and TRBJ1-5; D gene uncertain. Trimming stripped 0 bases from V and 11 bases from J, with 17 bases between. The CDR3 totals 14 residues. Germline V gene lookup returns CDR1 DFQATT and CDR2 SNEGSKA (reference sequence). The DNA of the CDR3 is TGCAGTGCTAGAGACCCAAGGGCTCCCTGGTCCCAGCATTTT. It specifies CSARDPRAPWSQHF.

This clonotype has a count of ten or more. The chain carries TRBV7-9 and TRBJ2-7; D unresolved. This CDR3 has 12 residues. V lost 5 bases to trimming and J lost 3 bases, with 8 bases between them. The germline V gene has CDR1 SEHNR and CDR2 FQNEAQ (reference sequence). CDR3 sequence: CASSTFYYEQYF. In DNA, the CDR3 is TGTGCCAGCAGCACCTTTTACTACGAGCAGTACTTC.

This clonotype occurred many times. This rearrangement joins TRBV20-1 to TRBJ2-5; TRBD1 agrees at 8 bases. The germline V gene encodes CDR1 DFQATT and CDR2 SNEGSKA (reference sequence). V was pared by 5 bases and J by 4 bases, with 9 bases of the junction left unmatched. There are 14 residues in the CDR3. CDR3 nucleotides: TGCAGTGCTCCAGTGACAGGGGAACGAGAGACCCAGTACTTC. It yields the protein CSAPVTGERETQYF.

This clonotype was counted ten times or more. The rearrangement joins TRBV2 to TRBJ2-7; D is perhaps TRBD2 (6 bases). Per germline, CDR1 SNHLY and CDR2 FYNNEI. CDR3 length: 15 amino acids. V lost 1 base and J lost 5, with 15 bases in between. The chain's CDR3 is CASSEGGGPLNEQYF. The CDR3 DNA follows: TGTGCCAGCAGTGAAGGCGGAGGGCCATTGAACGAGCAGTACTTC.

This clonotype was found many times. A clone one base away is much larger, so this may be a read error. The missing conserved phenylalanine or tryptophan at the end of this CDR3 makes a read error likely. The chain combines TRBV14 with TRBJ2-5; 7 bases are a match to TRBD1. V shed 2 bases, J shed 4 bases, and the junction held 4 bases outside the gene matches. The CDR3 totals 14 residues. Germline assignment: CDR1 SGHDN and CDR2 FVKESK. The CDR3 nucleotides are TGTGCCAGCAGCCAACTGACAGGGAGAGAGACCCAGTACTCC. Translated: CASSQLTGRETQYS.

This clonotype came up a few times. The chain links TRBV20-1 to TRBJ2-7, with D perhaps matching TRBD2 (6 bases). The V end was cut by 1 base, the J end by 1 base, with 11 bases between. Germline V gene data show CDR1 as DFQATT and CDR2 as SNEGSKA (reference sequence). The CDR3 loop spans 14 amino acids. CDR3 region: CSARARGISYEQYF. CDR3 DNA: TGCAGTGCTAGAGCCCGGGGGATTTCCTACGAGCAGTACTTC.

There are a few counts of this clonotype. V is TRBV28 and J is TRBJ2-7; 10 nucleotides align to TRBD1. The CDR3 consists of 14 residues. Per the germline V gene, CDR1 is MDHEN and CDR2 is SYDVKM. V gave up 6 bases and J gave up 7 bases; unmatched junction bases: 9. CDR3 nucleotides: TGTGCCAGCAGACTCGACAGGGGGCTGAGGGAGCAGTACTTC. Protein sequence: CASRLDRGLREQYF.